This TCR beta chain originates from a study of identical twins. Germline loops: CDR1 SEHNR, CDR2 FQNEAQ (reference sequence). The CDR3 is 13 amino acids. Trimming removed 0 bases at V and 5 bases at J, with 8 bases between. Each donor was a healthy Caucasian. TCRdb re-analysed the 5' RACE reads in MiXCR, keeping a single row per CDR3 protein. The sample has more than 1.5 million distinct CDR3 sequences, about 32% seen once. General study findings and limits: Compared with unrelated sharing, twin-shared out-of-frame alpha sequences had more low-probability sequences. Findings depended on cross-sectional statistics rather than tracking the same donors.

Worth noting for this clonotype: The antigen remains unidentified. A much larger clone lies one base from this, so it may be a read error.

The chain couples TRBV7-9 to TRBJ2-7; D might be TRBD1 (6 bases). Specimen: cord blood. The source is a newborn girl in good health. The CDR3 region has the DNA TGTGCCAGCAGCTTAGCGGGACACCACGAGCAGTACTTC. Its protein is CASSLAGHHEQYF.